This T cell receptor beta chain was captured in a study of blood T cells in healthy people across ages. Findings of the study overall: Per million T cells, TCR beta diversity dropped roughly linearly as age increased.

For the second PCR, which ran for about 6 to 11 cycles, a sample-barcoded 5' primer and a J-beta primer mix were used. TCRdb re-called the 5' RACE reads through MiXCR, storing one row per CDR3 protein. Altogether some 890,000 distinct CDR3 sequences are present, under 35% being singletons, with the ten largest covering 10%. As concerns this clonotype: Its antigen remains unknown.

Separately, the same data were catalogued under a study of T cells of mothers and their children.

The TCR was taken from a woman in her thirties or forties in good health. The sample taken for sequencing was blood.

The CDR3 DNA is TGTGCCAGCAGTTCCGGGACAGCCGGCTCTGGGGCCAACGTCCTGACTTTC. It translates to CASSSGTAGSGANVLTF. The chain couples TRBV6-2 or TRBV6-3 to TRBJ2-6; 7 bases are a match to TRBD1. The ends lost 4 bases at V and 0 bases at J; junction bases unmatched: 6. This CDR3 is 17 amino acids long. The V gene's germline CDR1 is MNHEY and CDR2 SVGEGT.